These T cell receptor beta chains were read from a single sample in a study of cytomegalovirus exposure and HLA in healthy donors. Profiled with immunoSEQ multiplex PCR; TCRdb holds only in-frame clones, not every one. The sample has around 130,000 clones, about three quarters seen once. The sample consisted of PBMCs. Receptors were obtained from a man aged 35 to 55 in good health and CMV-seropositive. The CDR3 runs from the conserved cysteine through the conserved F or W. The D gene is left open where the match is weak. Expanded clones get a size class; other rows say once, few or many, or leave the size out.

NA	TRBV28	TRBJ1-2	NA	CASSLPNYGYTF	TGTGCCAGCAGTCTCCCTAACTATGGCTACACCTTC
NA	TRBV5-1	TRBJ2-3	TRBD1	CASSLGQGWDTQYF	TGCGCCAGCAGCTTGGGACAGGGATGGGATACGCAGTATTTT
NA	TRBV5-6	TRBJ1-1	TRBD1	CASSFGTVAVTEAFF	TGTGCCAGCAGCTTTGGGACAGTCGCAGTCACTGAAGCTTTCTTT
NA	TRBV4-1	TRBJ1-2	TRBD1	CASSQGQSYGYTF	TGCGCCAGCAGCCAGGGACAGAGCTATGGCTACACCTTC
NA	TRBV5-4	TRBJ2-7	TRBD1	CASSPQGDRGFYEQYF	TGTGCCAGCAGCCCCCAGGGGGACAGGGGATTCTACGAGCAGTACTTC
NA	TRBV30	TRBJ2-4	TRBD1	CAWSGQGVPKNIQYF	TGTGCCTGGAGCGGACAGGGGGTTCCCAAAAACATTCAGTACTTC
NA	TRBV7-9	TRBJ2-2	NA	CASSPWDKTGELFF	TGTGCCAGCAGCCCTTGGGACAAAACCGGGGAGCTGTTTTTT
NA	TRBV28	TRBJ2-5	NA	CASSRQTPGAQETQYF	TGTGCCAGCAGTCGACAGACCCCAGGGGCCCAAGAGACCCAGTACTTC
NA	TRBV19	TRBJ1-1	TRBD1	CASSPGGSEAFF	TGTGCCAGTAGTCCAGGGGGGTCTGAAGCTTTCTTT
NA	TRBV28	TRBJ1-2	NA	CASSLRDGYTF	TGTGCCAGCAGTTTGCGAGATGGCTACACCTTC
once	TRBV18	TRBJ1-3	TRBD1	CASSATGQGAGNTIYF	TGTGCCAGCTCAGCCACCGGACAGGGAGCGGGAAACACCATATATTTT
NA	TRBV7-2	TRBJ1-4	TRBD1	CASSATGTTNEKLFF	TGTGCCAGCAGCGCGACAGGGACAACTAATGAAAAACTGTTTTTT
NA	TRBV2	TRBJ2-1	NA	CASRLTGDEQFF	TGTGCCAGCAGACTTACAGGAGATGAGCAGTTCTTC
NA	TRBV5-5	TRBJ1-2	NA	CASSIPGSAAGGYTF	TGTGCCAGCAGCATACCCGGGTCCGCCGCGGGCGGCTACACCTTC
NA	TRBV7-2	TRBJ2-7	NA	CASSLGPVGYEQYF	TGTGCCAGCAGCTTAGGTCCGGTCGGCTACGAGCAGTACTTC
NA	TRBV20-1	TRBJ2-7	NA	CSARGDREQYF	TGCAGTGCTAGAGGTGACAGAGAGCAGTACTTC
NA	TRBV28	TRBJ1-2	NA	CASNKGGFQRNYGYTF	TGTGCCAGCAACAAGGGAGGATTCCAGAGGAACTATGGCTACACCTTC
few	TRBV7-9	TRBJ1-1	NA	CASSSIYRDTEAFF	TGTGCCAGCAGCTCGATATACAGGGACACTGAAGCTTTCTTT
few	TRBV28	TRBJ1-2	NA	CASTLGGIPGDGYTF	TGTGCCAGCACCCTGGGGGGAATCCCGGGGGATGGCTACACCTTC
NA	TRBV5-6	TRBJ2-4	TRBD1	CASTRTGAKNIQYF	TGTGCCAGCACCAGGACAGGAGCCAAAAACATTCAGTACTTC
NA	TRBV19	TRBJ1-1	NA	CASSIWGQNTEAFF	TGTGCCAGTAGTATATGGGGACAGAACACTGAAGCTTTCTTT
NA	TRBV5-1	TRBJ2-2	NA	CASSLVLGTGELFF	TGCGCCAGCAGCTTGGTACTAGGCACCGGGGAGCTGTTTTTT
few	TRBV10-2	TRBJ2-7	NA	CASSERQGRSEQYF	TGCGCCAGCAGTGAACGGCAGGGTAGGAGCGAGCAGTACTTC
few	TRBV5-6	TRBJ2-2	NA	CASSSGVIYTGELFF	TGTGCCAGCAGCTCGGGGGTCATCTACACCGGGGAGCTGTTTTTT
NA	TRBV6-5	TRBJ2-3	NA	CANSYISRVAPDTQYF	TGTGCCAACAGTTACATTTCGAGGGTGGCCCCAGATACGCAGTATTTT
NA	TRBV9	TRBJ1-1	NA	CASSAPRGEAAPGGEAFF	TGTGCCAGCAGCGCCCCCCGGGGTGAGGCAGCCCCGGGGGGTGAAGCTTTCTTT
NA	TRBV5-6	TRBJ2-7	NA	CASRRTGTYEQYF	TGTGCCAGCAGGCGTACAGGGACCTACGAGCAGTACTTC
NA	TRBV5-1	TRBJ2-1	TRBD1	CASSHRTGGGNEQFF	TGCGCCAGCAGCCACCGGACAGGGGGCGGGAATGAGCAGTTCTTC
few	TRBV27	TRBJ2-5	TRBD2	CASSKLAGGPGTQYF	TGTGCCAGCAGTAAACTAGCGGGAGGGCCCGGGACCCAGTACTTC
NA	TRBV7-8	TRBJ2-7	TRBD2	CASSPSGGGYEQYF	TGTGCCAGCAGCCCGTCGGGGGGAGGTTACGAGCAGTACTTC
NA	TRBV10-3	TRBJ2-1	TRBD2	CAIKLAGVNNEQFF	TGTGCCATCAAACTAGCGGGAGTGAACAATGAGCAGTTCTTC
NA	TRBV5-1	TRBJ2-5	NA	CASRPVWEETQYF	TGCGCCAGCCGACCCGTGTGGGAGGAGACCCAGTACTTC
once	TRBV4-2	TRBJ2-5	TRBD2	CASSQSSGGARETQYF	TGTGCCAGCAGCCAATCTAGCGGAGGGGCGAGGGAGACCCAGTACTTC
NA	TRBV2	TRBJ2-7	TRBD2	CASGRREIGEQYF	TGTGCCAGCGGACGGCGGGAGATAGGGGAGCAGTACTTC
once	TRBV11-2	TRBJ2-7	NA	CASTPGFPYEQYF	TGTGCCAGCACCCCAGGGTTTCCCTACGAGCAGTACTTC
NA	TRBV30	TRBJ2-2	NA	CAWSVGIYTGELFF	TGTGCCTGGAGTGTGGGCATCTACACCGGGGAGCTGTTTTTT
few	TRBV30	TRBJ2-1	NA	CAWSRQEQFF	TGTGCCTGGAGCCGACAAGAGCAGTTCTTC
NA	TRBV6-1	TRBJ2-7	TRBD1	CASSRTGGTYEQYF	TGTGCCAGCAGTCGGACAGGGGGCACCTACGAGCAGTACTTC
few	TRBV7-9	TRBJ2-1	TRBD1	CASSPTRGGFYNEQFF	TGTGCCAGCAGCCCGACTCGAGGGGGCTTCTACAATGAGCAGTTCTTC
NA	TRBV5-4	TRBJ2-7	NA	CASSGEGYRDEQYF	TGTGCCAGCAGCGGTGAGGGTTACAGGGACGAGCAGTACTTC
NA	TRBV2	TRBJ2-7	TRBD1	CASSKQGTASYEQYF	TGTGCCAGCAGCAAACAAGGGACAGCCTCCTACGAGCAGTACTTC
NA	TRBV5-1	TRBJ2-1	NA	CASSPGLGGNEQFF	TGCGCCAGCTCGCCGGGACTGGGGGGAAATGAGCAGTTCTTC
NA	TRBV18	TRBJ1-2	NA	CASSPRTARTDNYGYTF	TGTGCCAGCTCACCCCGGACAGCCCGCACAGATAACTATGGCTACACCTTC
NA	TRBV5-1	TRBJ2-7	TRBD1	CASSSGTGHPYEQYF	TGCGCCAGCAGTTCCGGGACAGGGCATCCCTACGAGCAGTACTTC
NA	TRBV30	TRBJ1-5	NA	CAWSGPGWGGNQPQHF	TGTGCCTGGAGTGGACCAGGTTGGGGCGGCAATCAGCCCCAGCATTTT
NA	TRBV27	TRBJ2-1	TRBD2	CASSLKGLAETYNEQFF	TGTGCCAGCAGTTTAAAGGGACTAGCGGAGACCTACAATGAGCAGTTCTTC
NA	TRBV7-8	TRBJ2-7	NA	CASSKVAGTSYEQYF	TGTGCCAGCAGCAAGGTGGCGGGTACCTCCTACGAGCAGTACTTC
few	TRBV15	TRBJ1-1	TRBD1	CATSVTRGVNTEAFF	TGTGCCACCAGCGTCACCAGGGGGGTGAACACTGAAGCTTTCTTT
NA	TRBV7-9	TRBJ2-7	TRBD2	CASSLATGGSSYEQYF	TGTGCCAGCAGCTTAGCCACGGGAGGCAGCTCCTACGAGCAGTACTTC
NA	TRBV7-2	TRBJ1-2	NA	CASSLDASGGGYTF	TGTGCCAGCAGCTTAGATGCTTCCGGAGGGGGCTACACCTTC
NA	TRBV7-8	TRBJ2-3	TRBD2	CASSLDRAGATDTQYF	TGTGCCAGCAGCTTAGATCGAGCGGGAGCTACAGATACGCAGTATTTT
NA	TRBV18	TRBJ1-6	NA	CASSPYRDSPLHF	TGTGCCAGCTCACCATACAGAGATTCACCCCTCCACTTT
NA	TRBV19	TRBJ2-7	NA	CASSMAGVGRNEQYF	TGTGCCAGTAGTATGGCAGGGGTCGGTCGCAACGAGCAGTACTTC
NA	TRBV4-1	TRBJ1-1	TRBD1	CASSQEGTSGRTGVVPEAFF	TGCGCCAGCAGCCAAGAGGGGACGTCCGGGCGGACAGGGGTAGTACCTGAAGCTTTCTTT
NA	TRBV5-8	TRBJ2-3	NA	CASSFGGGGDTQYF	TGTGCCAGCAGCTTCGGCGGGGGCGGTGATACGCAGTATTTT